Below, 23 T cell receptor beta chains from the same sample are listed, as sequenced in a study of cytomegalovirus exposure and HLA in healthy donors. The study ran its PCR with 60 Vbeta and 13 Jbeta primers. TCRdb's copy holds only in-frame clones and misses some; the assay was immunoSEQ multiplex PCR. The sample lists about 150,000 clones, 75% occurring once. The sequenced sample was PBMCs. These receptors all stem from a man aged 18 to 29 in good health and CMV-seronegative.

CDR3 nucleotides: TGCAGCGTTGAAACTAGCGGGAGGGCCGGATGGTCACTCCATGAGCAGTTCTTC. Amino acids: CSVETSGRAGWSLHEQFF. The V and J genes are TRBV29-1 and TRBJ2-1, with 13 nucleotides matching TRBD2. CDR3 length equals 18 residues. The germline CDR1 and CDR2 sequences are SQVTM and ANQGSEA. Trimming took 2 bases from V and 8 from J; bases not matched to a gene: 15.

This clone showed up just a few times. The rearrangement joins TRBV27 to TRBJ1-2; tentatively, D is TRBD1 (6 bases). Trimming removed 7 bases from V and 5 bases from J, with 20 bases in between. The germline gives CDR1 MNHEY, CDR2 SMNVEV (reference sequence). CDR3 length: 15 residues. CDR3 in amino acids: CASTPFEGGNYGYTF. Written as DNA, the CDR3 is TGTGCCAGCACCCCCTTCGAGGGGGGGAATTATGGCTACACCTTC.

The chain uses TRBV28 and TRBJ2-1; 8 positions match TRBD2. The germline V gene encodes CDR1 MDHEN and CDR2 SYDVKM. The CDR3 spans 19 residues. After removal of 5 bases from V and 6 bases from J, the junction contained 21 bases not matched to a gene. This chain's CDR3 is CASSHPPLAGPLRSNEQFF. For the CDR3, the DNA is TGTGCCAGCAGTCATCCCCCGCTAGCGGGTCCCTTAAGGTCCAATGAGCAGTTCTTC.

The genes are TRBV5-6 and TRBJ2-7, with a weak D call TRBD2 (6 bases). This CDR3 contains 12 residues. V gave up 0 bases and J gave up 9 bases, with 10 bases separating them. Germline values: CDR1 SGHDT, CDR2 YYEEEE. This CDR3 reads CASSLGGVVQYF. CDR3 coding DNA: TGTGCCAGCAGCTTGGGCGGGGTTGTGCAGTACTTC.

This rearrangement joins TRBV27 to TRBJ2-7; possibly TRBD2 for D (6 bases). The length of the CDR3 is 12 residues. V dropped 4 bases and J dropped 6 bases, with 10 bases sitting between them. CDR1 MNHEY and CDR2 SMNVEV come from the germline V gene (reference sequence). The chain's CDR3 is CASSWGVGEQYF. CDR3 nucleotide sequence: TGTGCCAGCAGTTGGGGGGTTGGCGAGCAGTACTTC.

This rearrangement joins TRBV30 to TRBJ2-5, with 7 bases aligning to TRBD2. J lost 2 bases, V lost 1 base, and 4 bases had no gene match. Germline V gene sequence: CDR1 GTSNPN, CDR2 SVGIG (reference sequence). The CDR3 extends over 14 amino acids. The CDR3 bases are TGTGCCTGGAGTGAAGCGGGGTTACAAGAGACCCAGTACTTC. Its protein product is CAWSEAGLQETQYF.

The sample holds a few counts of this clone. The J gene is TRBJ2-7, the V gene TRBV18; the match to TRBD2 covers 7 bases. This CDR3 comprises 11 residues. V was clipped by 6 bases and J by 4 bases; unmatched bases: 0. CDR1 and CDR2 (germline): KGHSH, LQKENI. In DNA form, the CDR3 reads TGTGCCAGCTCGCGGGAGTACGAGCAGTACTTC. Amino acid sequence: CASSREYEQYF.

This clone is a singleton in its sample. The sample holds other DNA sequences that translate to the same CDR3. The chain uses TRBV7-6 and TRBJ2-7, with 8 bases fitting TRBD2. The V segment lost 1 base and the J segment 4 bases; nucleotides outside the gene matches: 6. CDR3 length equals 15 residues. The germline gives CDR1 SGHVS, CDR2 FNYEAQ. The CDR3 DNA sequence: TGTGCCAGCAGCTTAGAGGCGGGGGGCACGTACGAGCAGTACTTC. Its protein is CASSLEAGGTYEQYF.

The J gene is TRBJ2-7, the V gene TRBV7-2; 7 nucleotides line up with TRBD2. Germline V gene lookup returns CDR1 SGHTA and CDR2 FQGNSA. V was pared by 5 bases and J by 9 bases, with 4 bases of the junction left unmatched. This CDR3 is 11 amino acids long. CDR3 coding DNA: TGTGCCAGCAGCCGCCGGGAGGTGCAGTACTTC. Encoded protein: CASSRREVQYF. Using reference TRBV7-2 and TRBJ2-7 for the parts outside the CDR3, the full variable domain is GAGVSQSPSNKVTEKGKDVELRCDPISGHTALYWYRQSLGQGLEFLIYFQGNSAPDKSGLPSDRFSAERTGGSVSTLTIQRTQQEDSAVYLCASSRREVQYFGPGTRLTVT.

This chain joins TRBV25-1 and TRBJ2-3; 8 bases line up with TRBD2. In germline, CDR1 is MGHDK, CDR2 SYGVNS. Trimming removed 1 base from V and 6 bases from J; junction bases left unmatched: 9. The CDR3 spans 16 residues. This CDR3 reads CASSESGLGPHDTQYF. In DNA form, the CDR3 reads TGTGCCAGCAGTGAATCGGGACTAGGTCCCCATGATACGCAGTATTTT. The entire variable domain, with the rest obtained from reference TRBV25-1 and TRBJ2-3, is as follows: EADIYQTPRYLVIGTGKKITLECSQTMGHDKMYWYQQDPGMELHLIHYSYGVNSTEKGDLSSESTVSRIRTEHFPLTLESARPSHTSQYLCASSESGLGPHDTQYFGPGTRLTVL.

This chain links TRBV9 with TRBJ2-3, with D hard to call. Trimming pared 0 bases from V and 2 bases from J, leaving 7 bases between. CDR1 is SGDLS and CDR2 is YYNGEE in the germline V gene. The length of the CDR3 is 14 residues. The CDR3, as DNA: TGTGCCAGCAGCGTAGTTGGCCTCACAGATACGCAGTATTTT. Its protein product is CASSVVGLTDTQYF. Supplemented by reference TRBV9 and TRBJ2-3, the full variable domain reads DSGVTQTPKHLITATGQRVTLRCSPRSGDLSVYWYQQSLDQGLQFLIQYYNGEERAKGNILERFSAQQFPDLHSELNLSSLELGDSALYFCASSVVGLTDTQYFGPGTRLTVL.

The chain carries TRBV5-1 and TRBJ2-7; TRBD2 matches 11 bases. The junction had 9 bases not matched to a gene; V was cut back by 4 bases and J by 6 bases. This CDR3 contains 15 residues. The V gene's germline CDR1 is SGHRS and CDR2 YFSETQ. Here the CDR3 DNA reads TGCGCCAGCAGCGCCACTAGCGGGAGCCCGGGCGAGCAGTACTTC. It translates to CASSATSGSPGEQYF.

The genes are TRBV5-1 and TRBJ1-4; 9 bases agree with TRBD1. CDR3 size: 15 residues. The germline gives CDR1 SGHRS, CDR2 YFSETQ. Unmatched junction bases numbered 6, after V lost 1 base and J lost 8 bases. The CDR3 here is CASSLMGQGLEKLFF. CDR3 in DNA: TGCGCCAGCAGCTTGATGGGACAGGGTCTCGAAAAACTGTTTTTT. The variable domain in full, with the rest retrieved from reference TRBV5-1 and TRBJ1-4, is KAGVTQTPRYLIKTRGQQVTLSCSPISGHRSVSWYQQTPGQGLQFLFEYFSETQRNKGNFPGRFSGRQFSNSRSEMNVSTLELGDSALYLCASSLMGQGLEKLFFGSGTQLSVL.

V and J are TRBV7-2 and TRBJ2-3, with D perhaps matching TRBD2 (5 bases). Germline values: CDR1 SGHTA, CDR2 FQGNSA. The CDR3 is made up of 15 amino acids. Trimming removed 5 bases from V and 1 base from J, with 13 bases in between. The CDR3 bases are TGTGCCAGCAGCCCCCTAGCTGGGGGCACAGATACGCAGTATTTT. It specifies CASSPLAGGTDTQYF. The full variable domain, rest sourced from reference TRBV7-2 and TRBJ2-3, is GAGVSQSPSNKVTEKGKDVELRCDPISGHTALYWYRQSLGQGLEFLIYFQGNSAPDKSGLPSDRFSAERTGGSVSTLTIQRTQQEDSAVYLCASSPLAGGTDTQYFGPGTRLTVL.

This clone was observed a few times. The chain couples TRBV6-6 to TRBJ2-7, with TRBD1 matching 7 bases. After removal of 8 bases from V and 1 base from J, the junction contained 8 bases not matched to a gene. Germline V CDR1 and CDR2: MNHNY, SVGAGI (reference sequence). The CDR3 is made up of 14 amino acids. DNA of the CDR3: TGTGCCAGCTCGGACAGGCCCAATTCCTACGAGCAGTACTTC. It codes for CASSDRPNSYEQYF.

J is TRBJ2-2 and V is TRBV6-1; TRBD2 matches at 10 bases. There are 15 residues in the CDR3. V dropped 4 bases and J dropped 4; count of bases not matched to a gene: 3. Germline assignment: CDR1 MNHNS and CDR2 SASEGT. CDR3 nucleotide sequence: TGTGCCAGCAGTGTAGCGGGAGGTTCCACCGGGGAGCTGTTTTTT. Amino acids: CASSVAGGSTGELFF.

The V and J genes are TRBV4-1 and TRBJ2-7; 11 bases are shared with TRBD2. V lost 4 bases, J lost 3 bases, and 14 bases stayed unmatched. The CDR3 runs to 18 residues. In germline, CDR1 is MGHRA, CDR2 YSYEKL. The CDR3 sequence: CASSRPTGGTSGNYEQYF. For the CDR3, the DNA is TGCGCCAGCAGCCGTCCTACGGGTGGGACTAGCGGTAACTACGAGCAGTACTTC.

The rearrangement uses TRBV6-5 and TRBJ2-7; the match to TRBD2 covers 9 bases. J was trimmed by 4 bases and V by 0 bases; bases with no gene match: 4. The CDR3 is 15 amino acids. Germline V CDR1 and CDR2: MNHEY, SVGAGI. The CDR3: CASSYSAGGHYEQYF. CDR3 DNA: TGTGCCAGCAGTTACTCGGCGGGAGGGCATTACGAGCAGTACTTC.

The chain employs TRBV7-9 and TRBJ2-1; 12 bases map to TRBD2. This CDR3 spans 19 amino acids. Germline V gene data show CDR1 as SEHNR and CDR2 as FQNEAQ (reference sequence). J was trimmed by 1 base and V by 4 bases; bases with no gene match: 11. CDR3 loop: CASSSLLAGGSPSYNEQFF. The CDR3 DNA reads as TGTGCCAGCAGCTCCCTACTAGCGGGAGGTTCCCCTTCCTACAATGAGCAGTTCTTC.

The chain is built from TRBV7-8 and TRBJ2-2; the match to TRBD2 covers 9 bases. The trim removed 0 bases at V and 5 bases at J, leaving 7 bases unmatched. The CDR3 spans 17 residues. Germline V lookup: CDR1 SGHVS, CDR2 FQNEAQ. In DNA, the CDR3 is TGTGCCAGCAGCTTAGCGGAGCTAGCGGGATTGACCGGGGAGCTGTTTTTT. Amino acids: CASSLAELAGLTGELFF.

The CDR3 loop is CAISESKGEETQYF. The CDR3 DNA reads TGTGCCATCAGTGAGTCGAAGGGAGAGGAGACCCAGTACTTC. The chain recombines TRBV10-3 with TRBJ2-5; weak D call: TRBD2 (5 bases). The V end lost 0 bases, the J end lost 5 bases, and 10 bases lay between the germline ends. Looked up from germline, CDR1 is ENHRY and CDR2 is SYGVKD. The CDR3 spans 14 residues.

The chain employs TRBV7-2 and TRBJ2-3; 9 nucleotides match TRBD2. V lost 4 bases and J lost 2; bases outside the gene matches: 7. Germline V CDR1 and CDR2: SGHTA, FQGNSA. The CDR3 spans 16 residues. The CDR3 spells CASSSLAGFPTDTQYF. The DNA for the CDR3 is TGTGCCAGCAGCTCCCTAGCGGGATTCCCCACAGATACGCAGTATTTT.

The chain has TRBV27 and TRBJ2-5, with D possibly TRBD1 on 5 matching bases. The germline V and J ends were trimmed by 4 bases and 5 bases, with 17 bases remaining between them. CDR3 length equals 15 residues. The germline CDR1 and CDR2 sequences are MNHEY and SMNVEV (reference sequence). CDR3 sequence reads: CASSSDSLNWETQYF. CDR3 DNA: TGTGCCAGCAGTTCCGACAGCCTTAACTGGGAGACCCAGTACTTC.